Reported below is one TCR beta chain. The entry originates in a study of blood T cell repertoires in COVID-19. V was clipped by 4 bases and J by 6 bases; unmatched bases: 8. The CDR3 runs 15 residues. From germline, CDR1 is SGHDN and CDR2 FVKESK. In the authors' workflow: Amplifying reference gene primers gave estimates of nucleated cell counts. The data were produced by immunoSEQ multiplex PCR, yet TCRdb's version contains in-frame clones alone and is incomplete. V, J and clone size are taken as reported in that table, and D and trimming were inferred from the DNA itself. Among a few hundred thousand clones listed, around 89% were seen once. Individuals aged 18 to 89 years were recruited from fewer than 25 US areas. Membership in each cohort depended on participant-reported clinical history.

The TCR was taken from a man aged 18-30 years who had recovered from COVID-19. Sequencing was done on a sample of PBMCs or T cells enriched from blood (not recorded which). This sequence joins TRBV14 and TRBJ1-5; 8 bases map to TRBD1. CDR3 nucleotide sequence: TGTGCCAGCAGCCCCACAGGGGGGGTAAGTCAGCCCCAGCATTTT. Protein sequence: CASSPTGGVSQPQHF.